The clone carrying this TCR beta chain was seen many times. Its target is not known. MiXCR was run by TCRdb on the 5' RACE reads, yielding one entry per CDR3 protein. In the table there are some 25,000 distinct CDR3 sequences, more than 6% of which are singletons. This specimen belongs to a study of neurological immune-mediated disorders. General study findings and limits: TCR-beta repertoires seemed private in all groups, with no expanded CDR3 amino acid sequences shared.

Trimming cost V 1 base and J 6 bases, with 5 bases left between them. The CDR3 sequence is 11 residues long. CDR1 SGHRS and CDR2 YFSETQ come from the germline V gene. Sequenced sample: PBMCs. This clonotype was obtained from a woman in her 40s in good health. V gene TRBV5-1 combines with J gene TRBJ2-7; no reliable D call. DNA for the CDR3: TGCGCCAGCAGCTTGCCGAGCGAGCAGTACTTC. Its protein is CASSLPSEQYF.